This TCR beta chain derives from a study of T cells after yellow fever vaccination. Germline CDR1 MGHRA, CDR2 YSYEKL. CDR3 length: 14 amino acids. V was pared by 7 bases and J by 6 bases, with 9 bases of the junction left unmatched. In this sample, this clonotype turned up many times. TCRdb itself ran the 5' RACE reads through MiXCR, one entry per CDR3 protein. This table holds 60,000 or so distinct CDR3 sequences, more than 5.5% found once. The receptor was derived from a man younger than 35 who received the YFV17D yellow fever vaccine. Sequencing was performed on CD8+ T cells sorted from PBMCs, taken on the day of the first yellow fever vaccination. The chain uses TRBV4-1 and TRBJ2-1; 7 bases are shared with TRBD1. CDR3 DNA: TGCGCCAGCACTTTCCCGGGACAGATCAATGAGCAGTTCTTC. This sequence encodes CASTFPGQINEQFF.